This T cell receptor (beta chain) was documented in a study of T cell responses to AZD1222 COVID-19 vaccine. Study-wide findings and caveats: A mostly white British donor set with more females was recruited, and clonal diversity was possibly underestimated. No day 14 peak samples; only post-peak repertoires were characterized. Only a handful of AZD1222 recipients were seropositive at baseline. Regions 160-218 and 743-854 dominated among vaccine-associated CD4 TCRs spanning spike.

CDR1 MNHNY and CDR2 SVGAGI come from the germline V gene (reference sequence). Trimming removed 0 bases at V and 1 base at J, with 6 bases between. The CDR3 contains 15 residues. Data came from immunoSEQ multiplex PCR; TCRdb stores just in-frame clones and leaves some out. Of 80,000 to 100,000 clones listed, about 90% are singletons. In regard to this clone: Antigen unknown.

Sequencing used peripheral blood, obtained on day 0 of MenACWY control vaccination. The rearrangement joins TRBV6-6 to TRBJ2-2; the D call may be TRBD1 or TRBD2 (5 bases each). This TCR derives from an adult in good health. The CDR3 sequence is CASSYSGGNTGELFF. The CDR3 nucleotides are TGTGCCAGCAGTTACTCTGGGGGGAACACCGGGGAGCTGTTTTTT.